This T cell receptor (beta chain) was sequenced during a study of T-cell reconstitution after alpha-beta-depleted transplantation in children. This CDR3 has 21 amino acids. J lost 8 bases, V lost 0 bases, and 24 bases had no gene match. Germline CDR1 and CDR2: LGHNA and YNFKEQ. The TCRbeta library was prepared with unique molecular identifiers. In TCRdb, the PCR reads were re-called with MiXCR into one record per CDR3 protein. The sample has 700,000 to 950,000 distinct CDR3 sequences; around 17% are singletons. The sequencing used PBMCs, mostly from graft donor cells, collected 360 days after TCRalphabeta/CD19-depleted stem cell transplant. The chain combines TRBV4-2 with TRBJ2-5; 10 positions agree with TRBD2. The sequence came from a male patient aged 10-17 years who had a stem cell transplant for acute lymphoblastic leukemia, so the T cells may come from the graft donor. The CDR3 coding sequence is TGTGCCAGCAGCCAAGATTATGATGCATATGGGCTAGCGGGAGTCCGGCGCACCCAGTACTTC. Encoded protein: CASSQDYDAYGLAGVRRTQYF.